This record looks at one TCR beta chain sequence and its context. This sample stems from a study of CD8 T cells in Susac syndrome. Random hexamers primed reverse transcription of about 0.5 to 1 ug RNA. Across 54 Vbeta and 13 Jbeta, immunoSEQ multiplex PCR amplified TCR beta CDR3. MiXCR was run by TCRdb on the immunoSEQ multiplex PCR reads, yielding one entry per CDR3 protein. The table includes 95,000 to 150,000 distinct CDR3 sequences, nearly 96% detected once. The authors carried out high-throughput sequencing of TCR beta. They applied it to CD8+ and CD4+ T cells obtained from blood. Isolation of CD8+ and CD4+ T cells was performed negatively, whereas enrichment of TEMRA cells was done by FACS. In germline, CDR1 is KGHSH, CDR2 LQKENI. CDR3 length: 14 amino acids. The V and J ends lost 0 bases and 2 bases respectively, with 7 bases between them.

This TCR was recovered from a human donor with Susac syndrome. The sample comprised CD4+ T cells from PBMCs. The rearrangement links TRBV18 to TRBJ1-1; D uncertain. Here the CDR3 reads CASSPPAKNTEAFF. The CDR3 DNA sequence: TGTGCCAGCTCACCACCCGCGAAAAACACTGAAGCTTTCTTT.